The rows below give T cell receptor beta chains drawn from one sample of a study of T cell responses to AZD1222 COVID-19 vaccine. Method: immunoSEQ multiplex PCR; TCRdb's copy keeps in-frame clones and lacks some. Here the sample spans 180,000 or so clones, around 90% being singletons. The source was peripheral blood, collected 28 days after the second AZD1222 dose. The receptors derive from an adult who received the AZD1222 COVID-19 vaccine. CDR3s include the opening cysteine and the closing phenylalanine or tryptophan. D genes are given only for firm matches. Clone size is not always given. Where it is, it says once, few, many or a class for expanded clones.

clone size: -; V gene: TRBV6-2/TRBV6-3; J gene: TRBJ2-1; CDR3 length: 17; D gene: -; CDR3 DNA: TGTGCCAGCAGTGCGGGTAGGGGGGCGATCTCCTACAATGAGCAGTTCTTC; CDR3 protein: CASSAGRGAISYNEQFF
clone size: -; V gene: TRBV7-3; J gene: TRBJ1-1; CDR3 length: 13; D gene: -; CDR3 DNA: TGTGCCAGCAGCCGCCTAGAGAACACTGAAGCTTTCTTT; CDR3 protein: CASSRLENTEAFF
clone size: -; V gene: TRBV6-6; J gene: TRBJ2-3; CDR3 length: 14; D gene: -; CDR3 DNA: TGTGCCAGCAGTGAGGGGCAGCTGGGCGAGACGCAGTATTTT; CDR3 protein: CASSEGQLGETQYF
clone size: -; V gene: TRBV7-2; J gene: TRBJ2-7; CDR3 length: 15; D gene: -; CDR3 DNA: TGTGCCAGCAGCTTAGGTGGCGGCTCTTCCTACGAGCAGTACTTC; CDR3 protein: CASSLGGGSSYEQYF
clone size: -; V gene: TRBV7-9; J gene: TRBJ1-3; CDR3 length: 14; D gene: TRBD1; CDR3 DNA: TGTGCCAGCAGCTTGGACAGGGGTGGAAACACCATATATTTT; CDR3 protein: CASSLDRGGNTIYF
clone size: once; V gene: TRBV6-5; J gene: TRBJ1-3; CDR3 length: 15; D gene: -; CDR3 DNA: TGTGCCAGCACCCGAGACCAGGGGTCTGGAAACACCATATATTTT; CDR3 protein: CASTRDQGSGNTIYF
clone size: -; V gene: TRBV2; J gene: TRBJ2-7; CDR3 length: 14; D gene: -; CDR3 DNA: TGTGCCAGCAGAGCCGACACGTCCTCCTACGAGCAGTACTTC; CDR3 protein: CASRADTSSYEQYF
clone size: once; V gene: TRBV3-1/TRBV3-2; J gene: TRBJ1-6; CDR3 length: 15; D gene: -; CDR3 DNA: TGTGCCAGCAGCCCCACAGGGCTTTATAATTCACCCCTCCACTTT; CDR3 protein: CASSPTGLYNSPLHF
clone size: -; V gene: TRBV13; J gene: TRBJ2-7; CDR3 length: 17; D gene: -; CDR3 DNA: TGTGCCAGCAGCTTATCGGACCCATTCGGAGCATCCTACGAGCAGTACTTC; CDR3 protein: CASSLSDPFGASYEQYF
clone size: -; V gene: TRBV5-6; J gene: TRBJ1-2; CDR3 length: 13; D gene: -; CDR3 DNA: TGTGCCAGCAGCGTAGGTGATCCCTATGGCTACACCTTC; CDR3 protein: CASSVGDPYGYTF
clone size: -; V gene: TRBV6-5; J gene: TRBJ1-5; CDR3 length: 14; D gene: -; CDR3 DNA: TGTGCCAGCAGATTAGGGTATAGCAATCAGCCCCAGCATTTT; CDR3 protein: CASRLGYSNQPQHF
clone size: -; V gene: TRBV24-1; J gene: TRBJ1-1; CDR3 length: 14; D gene: -; CDR3 DNA: TGTGCCACCAGCCCTCGGACAGCGAACACTGAAGCTTTCTTT; CDR3 protein: CATSPRTANTEAFF
clone size: -; V gene: TRBV7-9; J gene: TRBJ1-2; CDR3 length: 14; D gene: -; CDR3 DNA: TGTGCCAGCAGCTTCCCGGGCGCGCGGTATGGCTACACCTTC; CDR3 protein: CASSFPGARYGYTF
clone size: -; V gene: TRBV4-3; J gene: TRBJ2-5; CDR3 length: 14; D gene: -; CDR3 DNA: TGCGCCAGCAGCGTACAGGGAAAGGGGGAGATCCAGTACTTC; CDR3 protein: CASSVQGKGEIQYF
clone size: -; V gene: TRBV27; J gene: TRBJ2-1; CDR3 length: 14; D gene: TRBD2; CDR3 DNA: TGTGCCAGCAGTCAACTAGCGGTTGGAAGCGAGCAGTTCTTC; CDR3 protein: CASSQLAVGSEQFF
clone size: -; V gene: TRBV24-1; J gene: TRBJ1-5; CDR3 length: 14; D gene: TRBD1; CDR3 DNA: TGTGCCACCAGTGATGCGGACAGGGAAAGGGCCCAGCATTTT; CDR3 protein: CATSDADRERAQHF
clone size: once; V gene: TRBV9; J gene: TRBJ2-7; CDR3 length: 14; D gene: TRBD1; CDR3 DNA: TGTGCCAGCAGCTCTACAGGGGACCCCTACGAGCAGTACTTC; CDR3 protein: CASSSTGDPYEQYF
clone size: -; V gene: TRBV6-2/TRBV6-3; J gene: TRBJ2-1; CDR3 length: 15; D gene: -; CDR3 DNA: TGTGCCAGCAGTTACGGCAGTAGCGGCTGGAATGAGCAGTTCTTC; CDR3 protein: CASSYGSSGWNEQFF
clone size: -; V gene: TRBV7-3; J gene: TRBJ2-3; CDR3 length: 14; D gene: TRBD2; CDR3 DNA: TGTGCCAGCAGCTCCGCGGGAGGGAGAGATACGCAGTATTTT; CDR3 protein: CASSSAGGRDTQYF
clone size: -; V gene: TRBV10-2; J gene: TRBJ2-5; CDR3 length: 16; D gene: -; CDR3 DNA: TGCGCCAGCAGTGGGGGCGACAGAGTGACCCAAGAGACCCAGTACTTC; CDR3 protein: CASSGGDRVTQETQYF
clone size: -; V gene: TRBV18; J gene: TRBJ2-2; CDR3 length: 14; D gene: -; CDR3 DNA: TGTGCCAGCTCACCGGGGCAAAACACCGGGGAGCTGTTTTTT; CDR3 protein: CASSPGQNTGELFF
clone size: -; V gene: TRBV30; J gene: TRBJ1-5; CDR3 length: 15; D gene: -; CDR3 DNA: TGTGCCTCTACGGCAGGGGAGCATAGCAATCAGCCCCAGCATTTT; CDR3 protein: CASTAGEHSNQPQHF
clone size: -; V gene: TRBV6-6; J gene: TRBJ2-1; CDR3 length: 17; D gene: -; CDR3 DNA: TGTGCCAGCAGTCGATCCAAAGGGGCTCTTACCTACAATGAGCAGTTCTTC; CDR3 protein: CASSRSKGALTYNEQFF
clone size: few; V gene: TRBV10-3; J gene: TRBJ2-1; CDR3 length: 17; D gene: -; CDR3 DNA: TGTGCCATCAGTGAGTCGAGTGGGGAATTTAACGTGAATGAGCAGTTCTTC; CDR3 protein: CAISESSGEFNVNEQFF
clone size: once; V gene: TRBV4-1; J gene: TRBJ1-6; CDR3 length: 16; D gene: -; CDR3 DNA: TGCGCCAGCAGCCAAGATGGCACAGGGCGTTCGACACCCCTCCACTTT; CDR3 protein: CASSQDGTGRSTPLHF
clone size: -; V gene: TRBV6-5; J gene: TRBJ2-7; CDR3 length: 12; D gene: -; CDR3 DNA: TGTGCCAGCAGGGGGATTACCTACGAGCAGTACTTC; CDR3 protein: CASRGITYEQYF
clone size: -; V gene: TRBV11-3; J gene: TRBJ2-1; CDR3 length: 18; D gene: TRBD1; CDR3 DNA: TGTGCCAGCAGCTTAGGGACAGGGGGCCCTACCGCCTACAATGAGCAGTTCTTC; CDR3 protein: CASSLGTGGPTAYNEQFF
clone size: -; V gene: TRBV19; J gene: TRBJ2-2; CDR3 length: 15; D gene: -; CDR3 DNA: TGTGCCAGTATTCATACAGGAAAGGTGACCGGGGAGCTGTTTTTT; CDR3 protein: CASIHTGKVTGELFF
clone size: -; V gene: TRBV12-3/TRBV12-4; J gene: TRBJ2-3; CDR3 length: 12; D gene: -; CDR3 DNA: TGTGCCAGCCGAGGGGGGCCAGATACGCAGTATTTT; CDR3 protein: CASRGGPDTQYF
clone size: once; V gene: TRBV2; J gene: TRBJ1-4; CDR3 length: 12; D gene: -; CDR3 DNA: TGTGCCAGCAGGACGGGGGGCGAAAAACTGTTTTTT; CDR3 protein: CASRTGGEKLFF
clone size: -; V gene: TRBV5-8; J gene: TRBJ1-5; CDR3 length: 16; D gene: -; CDR3 DNA: TGTGCCAGCAGCTTGGGGCCATTTCGAAGCAATCAGCCCCAGCATTTT; CDR3 protein: CASSLGPFRSNQPQHF
clone size: -; V gene: TRBV28; J gene: TRBJ2-7; CDR3 length: 13; D gene: -; CDR3 DNA: TGTGCCAGCAGTTTAGGCGGCTCCTACGAGCAGTACTTC; CDR3 protein: CASSLGGSYEQYF
clone size: -; V gene: TRBV5-1; J gene: TRBJ2-1; CDR3 length: 16; D gene: -; CDR3 DNA: TGCGCCAGCGGTCCAATAGCGGCAATTTCCTACAATGAGCAGTTCTTC; CDR3 protein: CASGPIAAISYNEQFF
clone size: -; V gene: TRBV10-3; J gene: TRBJ1-3; CDR3 length: 15; D gene: -; CDR3 DNA: TGTGCCATCAGTGAGAGCGTGAGCTCTGGAAACACCATATATTTT; CDR3 protein: CAISESVSSGNTIYF
clone size: -; V gene: TRBV30; J gene: TRBJ1-6; CDR3 length: 13; D gene: TRBD1; CDR3 DNA: TGTGCCTGGGCCGACAGGGCCAATTCACCCCTCCACTTT; CDR3 protein: CAWADRANSPLHF
clone size: -; V gene: TRBV29-1; J gene: TRBJ1-1; CDR3 length: 13; D gene: -; CDR3 DNA: TGCAGCGGTATGGACGGAGAGAACACTGAAGCTTTCTTT; CDR3 protein: CSGMDGENTEAFF
clone size: -; V gene: TRBV4-1; J gene: TRBJ1-1; CDR3 length: 14; D gene: -; CDR3 DNA: TGCGCCAGCAGCCAACCGGCAGCGAACACTGAAGCTTTCTTT; CDR3 protein: CASSQPAANTEAFF
clone size: -; V gene: TRBV2; J gene: TRBJ1-2; CDR3 length: 14; D gene: -; CDR3 DNA: TGTGCCAGCAGGCCGGACAGCCTAAACTATGGCTACACCTTC; CDR3 protein: CASRPDSLNYGYTF
clone size: -; V gene: TRBV18; J gene: TRBJ2-2; CDR3 length: 14; D gene: -; CDR3 DNA: TGTGCCAGCTCACAGCAGGAGGACACCGGGGAGCTGTTTTTT; CDR3 protein: CASSQQEDTGELFF
clone size: -; V gene: TRBV7-9; J gene: TRBJ2-7; CDR3 length: 12; D gene: -; CDR3 DNA: TGTGCCAGCGTCGAATCGGGGGACATGCAGTACTTC; CDR3 protein: CASVESGDMQYF
clone size: -; V gene: TRBV10-3; J gene: TRBJ1-2; CDR3 length: 11; D gene: TRBD1; CDR3 DNA: TGTGCCATCAGTGACGGACAGGGTTCCACCTTC; CDR3 protein: CAISDGQGSTF
clone size: -; V gene: TRBV11-3; J gene: TRBJ1-1; CDR3 length: 13; D gene: -; CDR3 DNA: TGTGCCAGCAGCTCAGGGTCGGGCACTGAAGCTTTCTTT; CDR3 protein: CASSSGSGTEAFF
clone size: -; V gene: TRBV10-2; J gene: TRBJ1-2; CDR3 length: 12; D gene: -; CDR3 DNA: TGCGCCATCACGGGCGGGGGAGATGGCTACACCTTC; CDR3 protein: CAITGGGDGYTF
clone size: -; V gene: TRBV27; J gene: TRBJ2-2; CDR3 length: 16; D gene: -; CDR3 DNA: TGTGCCAGCACCACCGGCGGTAGGGCAGTTACCGGGGAGCTGTTTTTT; CDR3 protein: CASTTGGRAVTGELFF
clone size: once; V gene: TRBV5-1; J gene: TRBJ1-3; CDR3 length: 15; D gene: -; CDR3 DNA: TGCGCCAGCAGCTTGGCCGGGGCGGCTGGAAACACCATATATTTT; CDR3 protein: CASSLAGAAGNTIYF
clone size: -; V gene: TRBV5-1; J gene: TRBJ1-3; CDR3 length: 16; D gene: -; CDR3 DNA: TGCGCCAGCAGCCCCCACGGGGGAAACTCTGGAAACACCATATATTTT; CDR3 protein: CASSPHGGNSGNTIYF
clone size: -; V gene: TRBV11-2; J gene: TRBJ1-4; CDR3 length: 12; D gene: -; CDR3 DNA: TGTGCCAGCAGCAGGGCCGGGGAAAAACTGTTTTTT; CDR3 protein: CASSRAGEKLFF
clone size: -; V gene: TRBV9; J gene: TRBJ2-3; CDR3 length: 14; D gene: -; CDR3 DNA: TGTGCCAGCAGCGCCTCCCTCGTTGCGGATACGCAGTATTTT; CDR3 protein: CASSASLVADTQYF
clone size: -; V gene: TRBV24-1; J gene: TRBJ1-5; CDR3 length: 13; D gene: TRBD1; CDR3 DNA: TGTGCCAGCGGACAGGGGAGCAATCAGCCCCAGCATTTT; CDR3 protein: CASGQGSNQPQHF
clone size: -; V gene: TRBV6-5; J gene: TRBJ2-2; CDR3 length: 13; D gene: -; CDR3 DNA: TGTGCCAGCAGTTACGGGGGTGACGGGGAGCTGTTTTTT; CDR3 protein: CASSYGGDGELFF